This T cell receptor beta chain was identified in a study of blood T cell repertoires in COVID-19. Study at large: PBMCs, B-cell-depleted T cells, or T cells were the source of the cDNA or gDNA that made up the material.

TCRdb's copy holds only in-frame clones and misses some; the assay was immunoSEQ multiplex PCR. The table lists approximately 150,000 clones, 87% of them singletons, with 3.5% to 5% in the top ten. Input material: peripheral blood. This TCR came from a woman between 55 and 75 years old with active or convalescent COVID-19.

CDR3 bases: TGTGCCAGCAGCAGGGACAACTACGAGCAGTACTTC. As protein: CASSRDNYEQYF. The chain combines TRBV3-1 (or the pseudogene TRBV3-2) with TRBJ2-7, with D possibly matching TRBD1 (6 bases). This CDR3 spans 12 amino acids. Germline V gene lookup returns CDR1 LGHDT and CDR2 YNNKEL (reference sequence). The germline V and J ends were trimmed by 5 bases and 3 bases, with 8 bases remaining between them.